These 24 T cell receptor beta chains were sequenced from one sample in a study of T cell responses to AZD1222 COVID-19 vaccine. Profiled with immunoSEQ multiplex PCR; TCRdb holds only in-frame clones, not every one. The sample has some 180,000 clones, 94% seen once; the top ten hold approximately 1.5%. The source was peripheral blood, collected 28 days after the second AZD1222 dose. The receptors stem from an adult who received the AZD1222 COVID-19 vaccine.

The rearrangement joins TRBV6-5 to TRBJ1-5; 7 positions match TRBD1. The ends lost 8 bases at V and 5 bases at J; junction bases unmatched: 12. The CDR3 is made up of 15 amino acids. CDR1 MNHEY and CDR2 SVGAGI come from the germline V gene. The CDR3 protein is CASRLDREEDQPQHF. The CDR3 DNA follows: TGTGCCAGCCGCTTAGACAGGGAGGAAGATCAGCCCCAGCATTTT.

The chain is built from TRBV6-5 and TRBJ2-6, with D maybe TRBD1 (5 bases). V was pared by 2 bases and J by 0 bases, with 5 bases between. This CDR3 is 15 amino acids long. Germline V CDR1 and CDR2: MNHEY, SVGAGI. CDR3 region: CASSYDSSGANVLTF. In nucleotides, the CDR3 is TGTGCCAGCAGTTACGACAGCTCTGGGGCCAACGTCCTGACTTTC.

V usage is TRBV2 and J usage is TRBJ1-5; D is ambiguous. There are 13 residues in the CDR3. Trimming shortened V by 4 bases and J by 0 bases, and 4 bases separated the two germline ends. Germline V gene lookup returns CDR1 SNHLY and CDR2 FYNNEI. The CDR3 nucleotides are TGTGCCAGCAGTGTTGATAGCAATCAGCCCCAGCATTTT. Translation gives CASSVDSNQPQHF.

This chain links TRBV2 with TRBJ2-7; 11 nucleotides agree with TRBD2. The length of the CDR3 is 16 residues. Per the germline V gene, CDR1 is SNHLY and CDR2 is FYNNEI. Trimming removed 6 bases from V and 1 base from J; junction bases left unmatched: 8. CDR3 amino acids: CASRLSGTSGSYEQYF. In DNA, the CDR3 is TGTGCCAGCAGGTTATCCGGGACTAGCGGTTCCTACGAGCAGTACTTC.

The rearrangement joins TRBV19 to TRBJ2-7; no clear D. This CDR3 comprises 14 residues. Trimming took 3 bases from V and 6 from J, leaving 15 bases between them. The germline V gene encodes CDR1 LNHDA and CDR2 SQIVND (reference sequence). Written as DNA, the CDR3 is TGTGCCAGTAGTATGTTGGGGTCTGTAGGCGAGCAGTACTTC. Protein product: CASSMLGSVGEQYF.

The rearrangement links TRBV27 to TRBJ1-2, with TRBD1 identical over 7 bases. Germline V gene lookup returns CDR1 MNHEY and CDR2 SMNVEV (reference sequence). J was trimmed by 3 bases and V by 6 bases; bases with no gene match: 4. This CDR3 contains 13 residues. The CDR3 sequence is CASRFGTDYGYTF. CDR3 nucleotide sequence: TGTGCCAGCAGATTCGGGACAGACTATGGCTACACCTTC.

The chain has TRBV9 and TRBJ1-6; TRBD1 matches at 7 bases. V was pared by 0 bases and J by 7 bases, with 7 bases of the junction left unmatched. The CDR3 runs 16 residues. In germline, CDR1 is SGDLS, CDR2 YYNGEE. CDR3 amino acids: CASSVVPGQTNSPLHF. The CDR3 DNA reads TGTGCCAGCAGCGTAGTTCCGGGACAGACGAATTCACCCCTCCACTTT.

This chain links TRBV6-1 with TRBJ1-2, with D possibly matching TRBD1 (5 bases). The germline V gene encodes CDR1 MNHNS and CDR2 SASEGT. V gave up 1 base and J gave up 3 bases, with 15 bases separating them. CDR3 length: 16 residues. Here the CDR3 reads CASSEGFGAGYYGYTF. CDR3 DNA sequence: TGTGCCAGCAGTGAAGGGTTCGGGGCAGGGTACTATGGCTACACCTTC.

The J gene is TRBJ2-5, the V gene TRBV7-6, with TRBD2 matching 8 bases. J was trimmed by 4 bases and V by 5 bases; bases with no gene match: 3. CDR1 and CDR2 (germline): SGHVS, FNYEAQ. The CDR3 spans 13 residues. CDR3 residues: CASSLGLGETQYF. The CDR3 DNA follows: TGTGCCAGCAGCCTGGGACTAGGAGAGACCCAGTACTTC.

The rearrangement joins TRBV7-8 to TRBJ2-7; 10 bases line up with TRBD2. Losses at the gene ends were 4 bases for V and 5 bases for J; bases not matched to a gene: 5. The CDR3 is 14 residues long. Germline CDR1 reads SGHVS; CDR2 reads FQNEAQ. The CDR3 reads CASSSRSGRHEQYF. CDR3 sequence (DNA): TGTGCCAGCAGCTCCCGTAGCGGGAGGCACGAGCAGTACTTC.

V and J are TRBV12-3 or TRBV12-4 and TRBJ1-4; D might be TRBD1 (5 bases). V was pared by 3 bases and J by 11 bases, with 10 bases between. The CDR3 covers 12 residues. The CDR3 spells CASSFRGAKLFF. CDR3 sequence (DNA): TGTGCCAGCAGTTTTCGAGGGGCCAAACTGTTTTTT.

This clone has just one count. The V gene is TRBV5-1, the J gene TRBJ1-1, with D possibly TRBD1 on 6 matching bases. Germline V gene lookup returns CDR1 SGHRS and CDR2 YFSETQ. The CDR3 is made up of 14 amino acids. Trimming pared 2 bases from V and 3 bases from J, leaving 11 bases between. CDR3 region: CASSFKGGDTEAFF. The CDR3 nucleotides are TGCGCCAGCAGCTTTAAGGGGGGTGACACTGAAGCTTTCTTT.

The V gene is TRBV9, the J gene TRBJ2-2; possibly TRBD1 for D (6 bases). The V gene lost 4 bases and the J gene lost 2 bases, with 18 bases spanning the gap. CDR1 is SGDLS, CDR2 YYNGEE, per germline. CDR3 length: 17 amino acids. This CDR3 is CASSQGMGAVNTGELFF. CDR3 nucleotides: TGTGCCAGCAGCCAGGGAATGGGGGCGGTAAACACCGGGGAGCTGTTTTTT.

V gene TRBV7-6 combines with J gene TRBJ2-1; 8 nucleotides match TRBD2. CDR1 is SGHVS and CDR2 is FNYEAQ in the germline V gene. The CDR3 consists of 15 residues. The V segment lost 1 base and the J segment 7 bases; nucleotides outside the gene matches: 6. This CDR3 is CASSLGAGVRNEQFF. The CDR3 DNA reads TGTGCCAGCAGCTTAGGAGCGGGGGTCAGAAATGAGCAGTTCTTC.

The genes are TRBV28 and TRBJ1-3, with TRBD1 identical over 7 bases. Germline CDR1 reads MDHEN; CDR2 reads SYDVKM. Trimming removed 4 bases from V and 0 bases from J; junction bases left unmatched: 6. The CDR3 is 16 residues long. In DNA, the CDR3 is TGTGCCAGCAGTTCAGGGGGGGGGCACTCTGGAAACACCATATATTTT. Residues: CASSSGGGHSGNTIYF.

V and J are TRBV27 and TRBJ1-2; D call uncertain. CDR1 and CDR2 (germline): MNHEY, SMNVEV (reference sequence). The CDR3 sequence is 16 residues long. V was shortened by 5 bases and J by 7 bases, with 23 bases between the two germline ends. CDR3 sequence reads: CASSPQGLGGNAGYTF. The CDR3 DNA follows: TGTGCCAGCAGTCCCCAAGGTTTGGGCGGGAATGCTGGCTACACCTTC.

This clone appeared once. This chain links TRBV7-3 with TRBJ2-1; a possible D gene is TRBD1 (6 bases). This CDR3 is 13 amino acids long. Trimming removed 6 bases from V and 5 bases from J, with 11 bases in between. Germline V lookup: CDR1 SGHTA, CDR2 FQGTGA. The CDR3 reads CASRLDRNNEQFF. The CDR3 DNA reads as TGTGCCAGCAGATTAGACAGGAACAATGAGCAGTTCTTC.

This chain uses TRBV19 with TRBJ2-7, with 11 bases aligning to TRBD1. Germline V gene sequence: CDR1 LNHDA, CDR2 SQIVND (reference sequence). The junction had 3 bases not matched to a gene; V was cut back by 5 bases and J by 3 bases. This CDR3 is 14 amino acids long. CDR3: CASSAGTGGYEQYF. The CDR3, as DNA: TGTGCCAGTAGTGCCGGGACAGGGGGCTACGAGCAGTACTTC.

The CDR3 bases are TGTGCCTGGAGCCCGGACATTTTCGACACTGAAGCTTTCTTT. This sequence encodes CAWSPDIFDTEAFF. The V call is TRBV30, the J call TRBJ1-1; D is perhaps TRBD1 (5 bases). Trimming removed 3 bases from V and 3 bases from J, with 14 bases in between. The CDR3 has 14 amino acids. From germline, CDR1 is GTSNPN and CDR2 SVGIG (reference sequence). Based on the CDR3 plus reference TRBV30 and TRBJ1-1, the full variable domain is SQTIHQWPATLVQPVGSPLSLECTVEGTSNPNLYWYRQAAGRGLQLLFYSVGIGQISSEVPQNLSASRPQDRQFILSSKKLLLSDSGFYLCAWSPDIFDTEAFFGQGTRLTVV.

This chain links TRBV19 with TRBJ1-3; D is unresolved. The germline CDR1 and CDR2 sequences are LNHDA and SQIVND (reference sequence). The CDR3 sequence is 14 residues long. The ends were cut back, 10 bases at V and 0 bases at J, with 13 bases in the middle. The CDR3 DNA is TGTGCCACTACAGCTCTGAGCTCTGGAAACACCATATATTTT. Encoded protein: CATTALSSGNTIYF. The full variable domain, in which reference TRBV19 and TRBJ1-3 provide the parts outside the CDR3, is DGGITQSPKYLFRKEGQNVTLSCEQNLNHDAMYWYRQDPGQGLRLIYYSQIVNDFQKGDIAEGYSVSREKKESFPLTVTSAQKNPTAFYLCATTALSSGNTIYFGEGSWLTVV.

This clone was counted a few times. This rearrangement joins TRBV30 to TRBJ2-7, with 10 bases lining up with TRBD1. V was pared by 0 bases and J by 3 bases, with 2 bases of the junction left unmatched. This CDR3 has 14 amino acids. Looked up from germline, CDR1 is GTSNPN and CDR2 is SVGIG (reference sequence). The CDR3 DNA follows: TGTGCCTGGAGTGTAGGGACAGGGGACTACGAGCAGTACTTC. Its protein is CAWSVGTGDYEQYF.

The chain couples TRBV7-9 to TRBJ2-5, with TRBD1 identical over 10 bases. CDR3 length equals 15 residues. Germline CDR1 SEHNR, CDR2 FQNEAQ (reference sequence). The J segment lost 7 bases and the V segment lost 5 bases, leaving 10 bases of the junction unmatched. This CDR3 is CASSPGTGDRGTQYF. The CDR3 coding sequence is TGTGCCAGCAGCCCTGGGACAGGGGACAGAGGGACCCAGTACTTC.

This clone was counted between two and nine times. V is TRBV6-4 and J is TRBJ1-5, with D tentatively TRBD1 (6 bases). Trimming cost V 4 bases and J 2 bases, with 9 bases left between them. The CDR3 consists of 14 residues. The germline V gene encodes CDR1 MRHNA and CDR2 SNTAGT. The CDR3 sequence: CASSVSGGNQPQHF. The CDR3 DNA sequence: TGTGCCAGCAGTGTGTCAGGGGGCAATCAGCCCCAGCATTTT.

The chain carries TRBV2 and TRBJ1-6; TRBD1 matches 7 bases. The length of the CDR3 is 16 residues. The germline gives CDR1 SNHLY, CDR2 FYNNEI. J gave up 6 bases and V 0 bases, and 5 bases lay outside the gene matches. CDR3 DNA: TGTGCCAGCAGTGAAGCAGGGGGACAGTTTAATTCACCCCTCCACTTT. It translates to CASSEAGGQFNSPLHF.